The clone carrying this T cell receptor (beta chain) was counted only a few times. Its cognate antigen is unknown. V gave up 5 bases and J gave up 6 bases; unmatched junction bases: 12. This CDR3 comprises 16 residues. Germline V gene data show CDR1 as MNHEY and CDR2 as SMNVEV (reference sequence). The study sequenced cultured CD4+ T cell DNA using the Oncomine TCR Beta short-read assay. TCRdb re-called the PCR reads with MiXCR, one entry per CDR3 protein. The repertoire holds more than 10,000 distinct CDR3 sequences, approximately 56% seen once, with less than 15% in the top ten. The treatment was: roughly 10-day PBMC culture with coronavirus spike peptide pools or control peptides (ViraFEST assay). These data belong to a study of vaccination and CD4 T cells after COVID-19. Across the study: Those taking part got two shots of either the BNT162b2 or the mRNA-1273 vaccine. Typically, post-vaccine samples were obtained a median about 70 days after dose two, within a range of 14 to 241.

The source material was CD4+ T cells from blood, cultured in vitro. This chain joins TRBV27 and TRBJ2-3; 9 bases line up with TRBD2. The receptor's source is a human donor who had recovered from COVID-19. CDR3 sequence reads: CASSTKTSGPADTQYF. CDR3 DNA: TGTGCCAGCAGTACAAAAACTAGCGGGCCTGCGGATACGCAGTATTTT.